The T cell receptor beta chain described here comes from a study of shared clonotypes between healthy human individuals. Study results and caveats: Shared clonotypes across all four donors exceeded non-shared ones in generation probability.

In the authors' methods: Filtering differed because ImmunoSEQ produced junction-only sequences that carried no quality scores. Profiled with immunoSEQ multiplex PCR; TCRdb holds only in-frame clones, not every one. The DNA gave D and trimming, while V, J and clone size come from that table. This table has about 960,000 clones, 70% to 85% appearing once. A note on this clone: What it recognizes is unknown.

V lost 2 bases and J 7 bases, leaving 10 bases between the germline ends. Germline lookup yields CDR1 SGHNT and CDR2 YYREEE (reference sequence). CDR3 size: 14 residues. Specimen: memory CD4+ T cells sorted from blood. As for subset: CD45RA-negative fraction. The chain has TRBV5-4 and TRBJ1-6; D is uncertain. The clonotype was recovered from a man younger than 35 in good health. This CDR3 is CASSFGVGNSPLHF. CDR3 DNA: TGTGCCAGCAGCTTCGGTGTCGGGAATTCACCCCTCCACTTT.